What follows describes a single TCR beta chain. The antigen is not known. This specimen belongs to a study of T cells after yellow fever vaccination. Across the whole study: Fractions of limited cellularity were prepared by means of SMART-Seq v4 Ultra Low Input.

A universal primer site and UMIs were added as TCR cDNA was made by 5'RACE template switching. Via MiXCR, TCRdb re-called the 5' RACE reads, giving one row per CDR3 protein. The table records a few hundred thousand distinct CDR3 sequences, 17% of them present only once. The CDR3 consists of 12 residues. Germline V gene lookup returns CDR1 MNHEY and CDR2 SVGEGT. V lost 6 bases and J lost 6, with 9 bases in between. Study results and limitations: Some clonotypes, a small share, were shared between CD4 and CD8 compartments. It was a weaker secondary response, yet one that peaked faster, at day 5 versus 15.

This specimen consisted of PBMCs, obtained about 5 days after the first yellow fever vaccination. The sequence was collected from a young man who received the YFV17D yellow fever vaccine. V is TRBV6-2 or TRBV6-3 and J is TRBJ1-5; D is uncertain. CDR3 nucleotides: TGTGCCAGCAGGTCCCGGGGTCAGCCCCAGCATTTT. Translating gives CASRSRGQPQHF.